These 5 T cell receptor beta chains came from one sample sequenced in a study of T-cell memory formation after mild COVID-19. TCRdb redid the calling of the 5' RACE reads with MiXCR, one entry per CDR3 protein. The sample records fewer than 150,000 distinct CDR3 sequences, around a fifth being singletons. The sample taken for sequencing was PBMCs or a T cell subset sorted from them (not recorded which). The receptors here all came from a man aged 18 to 30 who had mild COVID-19 (a few samples of this study predate the infection). Cell type and time point are not known.

This clonotype has a handful of counts. The chain carries TRBV7-8 and TRBJ2-3; 12 bases map to TRBD2. The CDR3 is 16 residues long. Germline CDR1 reads SGHVS; CDR2 reads FQNEAQ. J gave up 4 bases and V 0 bases, and 2 bases lay outside the gene matches. Here the CDR3 DNA reads TGTGCCAGCAGCTTAGCTTCTAGCGGGGGGGCAGATACGCAGTATTTT. Its translation: CASSLASSGGADTQYF.

CDR3 loop: CASSKPGQDESGELFF. For the CDR3, the DNA is TGCGCCAGCAGTAAACCGGGACAGGACGAGTCCGGGGAGCTGTTTTTT. The V and J genes are TRBV23-1 and TRBJ2-2; 8 bases are shared with TRBD1. TRBV23-1 is an ORF for which the function is uncertain. The junction had 11 bases not matched to a gene; V was cut back by 5 bases and J by 6 bases. The CDR3 contains 16 residues.

The chain carries TRBV4-2 and TRBJ2-7; possible D gene TRBD1, 5 bases. The CDR3 runs 14 residues. V lost 0 bases to trimming and J lost 3 bases, with 9 bases between them. Germline V gene sequence: CDR1 LGHNA, CDR2 YNFKEQ. Here the CDR3 reads CASSQEVQGYEQYF. The CDR3 DNA is TGTGCCAGCAGCCAAGAAGTCCAGGGCTACGAGCAGTACTTC.

V and J are TRBV7-8 and TRBJ2-1; D is unclear. Deletions cut 5 bases from V and 3 bases from J, with 8 bases between. The CDR3 loop spans 13 amino acids. CDR1 and CDR2 from the germline V gene are SGHVS and FQNEAQ. DNA of the CDR3: TGTGCCAGCAGCCGGAAAGGCTACAATGAGCAGTTCTTC. The encoded protein is CASSRKGYNEQFF.

This clonotype has a handful of counts. The chain recombines TRBV7-9 with TRBJ2-1, with D possibly being TRBD1 (6 bases). Trimming took 6 bases from V and 8 from J, leaving 11 bases between them. CDR3 size: 12 residues. Per germline, CDR1 SEHNR and CDR2 FQNEAQ (reference sequence). The CDR3 bases are TGTGCCAGCAGACCACACAGGGATGAGCAGTTCTTC. Amino acids: CASRPHRDEQFF.